One and the same sample provided the 2 T cell receptor beta chains below, sequenced in a study of T cells in women clearing cervical HPV infection. TCRdb's table, derived via immunoSEQ multiplex PCR, lists solely in-frame clones and lacks some. The sample totals around 30,000 clones. Sequenced material: blood buffy coat. Receptor source: a woman aged 18 to 75 with a cervical HPV16 infection that either progressed to CIN3+ or cleared (not recorded which).

On this clone itself: The read is 3 residues too short to cover the CDR3 end, so that end is filled in from the germline J gene. This rearrangement joins TRBV20-1 to TRBJ2-2, with a possible D match to TRBD2 (6 bases). Deletions cut 3 bases from V and 4 bases from J, with 12 bases between. Germline V gene data show CDR1 as DFQATT and CDR2 as SNEGSKA (reference sequence). This CDR3 has 14 amino acids. The sequenced part of the CDR3 DNA is TGCAGTGCTAGGCCCCGGGGGTCCACCGGGGAG. This codes for CSARPRGSTGE. The complete CDR3 protein is CSARPRGSTGELFF.

About this clone: The read terminates 3 residues ahead of where the CDR3 ends, so the germline J gene completes it. The chain has TRBV29-1 and TRBJ1-1; perhaps TRBD1 as D (6 bases). The CDR3 runs 14 residues. Germline loops: CDR1 SQVTM, CDR2 ANQGSEA. The V end lost 3 bases, the J end lost 4 bases, and 15 bases lay between the germline ends. CDR3 region: CSVEGGAFITEAFF. CDR3 DNA (partial): TGCAGCGTTGAGGGGGGGGCATTCATCACTGAA.